This T cell receptor (beta chain) was retrieved from a study of cytomegalovirus exposure and HLA in healthy donors. Primers: 60 Vbeta forward and 13 Jbeta reverse. Sequenced by immunoSEQ multiplex PCR; TCRdb stores in-frame clones only, minus some. Its table lists 90,000 to 130,000 clones. The germline V gene encodes CDR1 MNHNY and CDR2 SVGAGI (reference sequence). This CDR3 region has 14 residues. After removal of 1 base from V and 6 bases from J, the junction contained 4 bases not matched to a gene. The sequencing input was PBMCs. This chain uses TRBV6-6 with TRBJ1-2, with 8 bases identical to TRBD1. This clonotype was obtained from a man aged 40-55 years in good health and CMV-seropositive. Here the CDR3 DNA reads TGTGCCAGCAGTTACTTCACAGGGGGAGATGGCTACACCTTC. It yields the protein CASSYFTGGDGYTF.